This T cell receptor beta chain was sequenced for a study of blood T cell repertoires in COVID-19. Study at large: COVID-19 samples from acute and convalescent phases originated in the United States, Italy and Spain.

Those enrolled in Seattle joined during active infection and were followed longitudinally afterward. Between the trimmed V and J ends, which lost 0 bases and 1 base, there was a span of 16 bases. CDR1 is SGHDN and CDR2 is FVKESK in the germline V gene. This CDR3 comprises 17 residues. The count of this clone is one. The repertoire was sequenced with immunoSEQ multiplex PCR; TCRdb's copy has only in-frame clones and lacks some. The data show over 200,000 clones, 83% seen once. Sequencing used peripheral blood. The V and J genes are TRBV14 and TRBJ2-7; tentative D call: TRBD2 (6 bases). The clonotype comes from a woman in her 30s with COVID-19, enrolled during active disease. CDR3 protein: CASSQDYSSGFSYEQYF. The CDR3 DNA follows: TGTGCCAGCAGCCAAGATTATTCGAGCGGGTTTTCCTACGAGCAGTACTTC. The complete variable domain, with remaining parts taken from reference TRBV14 and TRBJ2-7, reads EAGVTQFPSHSVIEKGQTVTLRCDPISGHDNLYWYRRVMGKEIKFLLHFVKESKQDESGMPNNRFLAERTGGTYSTLKVQPAELEDSGVYFCASSQDYSSGFSYEQYFGPGTRLTVT.